Below are 7 T cell receptor beta chains sequenced from a single sample in a study of OX40 agonist ivuxolimab in advanced cancers. The data were produced by immunoSEQ multiplex PCR, yet TCRdb's version contains in-frame clones alone and is incomplete. The sample has roughly 100,000 clones; 86% are singletons. The sample in question was CD4+ or CD8+ T cells sorted from blood, obtained in a trial of the OX40 agonist ivuxolimab. All receptors derive from an adult with an advanced solid tumor such as melanoma, head and neck, liver or kidney cancer.

Note on this clone: The same CDR3 also results from other DNA sequences found in this sample. The CDR3 sequence is CASSLGRGRGTDTQYF. The DNA of the CDR3 is TGTGCCAGCAGCTTAGGTCGGGGGCGGGGCACAGATACGCAGTATTTT. The rearrangement links TRBV7-2 to TRBJ2-3; D may correspond to TRBD1 or TRBD2 (6 bases each). The V end was cut by 1 base, the J end by 1 base, with 12 bases between. This CDR3 region has 16 residues. Germline loops: CDR1 SGHTA, CDR2 FQGNSA.

This chain uses TRBV5-1 with TRBJ2-7; no definite D call. The CDR3 runs 13 residues. V was trimmed by 0 bases and J by 7 bases, leaving 11 bases between them. Germline V gene lookup returns CDR1 SGHRS and CDR2 YFSETQ. Written as DNA, the CDR3 is TGCGCCAGCAGCTTGGAACTCCCCACTGAGCAGTACTTC. Translating it yields CASSLELPTEQYF.

This clone was recorded only once. V usage is TRBV7-9 and J usage is TRBJ2-3; 12 bases are a match to TRBD2. Trimming removed 2 bases from V and 3 bases from J; junction bases left unmatched: 3. Germline CDR1 is SEHNR and CDR2 is FQNEAQ (reference sequence). The CDR3 runs 16 residues. The CDR3 sequence: CASSLNLAGGTDTQYF. The CDR3 DNA sequence: TGTGCCAGCAGCTTAAATCTAGCGGGAGGGACAGATACGCAGTATTTT.

This chain connects TRBV5-5 to TRBJ1-2; D is uncertain. The germline V and J ends were trimmed by 1 base and 2 bases, with 6 bases remaining between them. CDR3 size: 13 residues. Germline CDR1 and CDR2: SGHKS and YYEKEE (reference sequence). CDR3 sequence: CASSLPGNYGYTF. The CDR3 bases are TGTGCCAGCAGCTTGCCGGGAAACTATGGCTACACCTTC. Full variable domain (missing parts from reference TRBV5-5 and TRBJ1-2): DAGVTQSPTHLIKTRGQQVTLRCSPISGHKSVSWYQQVLGQGPQFIFQYYEKEERGRGNFPDRFSARQFPNYSSELNVNALLLGDSALYLCASSLPGNYGYTFGSGTRLTVV.

This clone came up once. The chain uses TRBV19 and TRBJ2-7; TRBD1 matches at 7 bases. CDR3 length equals 15 residues. J was trimmed by 3 bases and V by 4 bases; bases with no gene match: 9. Germline V gene lookup returns CDR1 LNHDA and CDR2 SQIVND (reference sequence). The CDR3 DNA reads as TGTGCCAGTAGTACCCAGACAGGGAGTTTCTACGAGCAGTACTTC. Translating gives CASSTQTGSFYEQYF. The full variable domain, completed using reference TRBV19 and TRBJ2-7, is DGGITQSPKYLFRKEGQNVTLSCEQNLNHDAMYWYRQDPGQGLRLIYYSQIVNDFQKGDIAEGYSVSREKKESFPLTVTSAQKNPTAFYLCASSTQTGSFYEQYFGPGTRLTVT.

V and J are TRBV29-1 and TRBJ2-1, with no clear D. Germline values: CDR1 SQVTM, CDR2 ANQGSEA. The CDR3 runs 14 residues. V was pared by 4 bases and J by 5 bases, with 15 bases between. Written as DNA, the CDR3 is TGCAGCGTTGCAACGGGCACCCTAAACAATGAGCAGTTCTTC. This translates into CSVATGTLNNEQFF.

The CDR3 DNA is TGCGCCAGCAGCTTGGGGCAGGGGACGATGAACACTGAAGCTTTCTTT. Amino acids: CASSLGQGTMNTEAFF. The chain carries TRBV5-1 and TRBJ1-1; D perhaps matches TRBD1 (6 bases). Trimming took 0 bases from V and 0 from J, leaving 12 bases between them. CDR1 and CDR2 (germline): SGHRS, YFSETQ. The CDR3 sequence is 16 residues long.